This record looks at one T cell receptor (beta chain) sequence and its context. This clonotype occurred a few times. It has no known antigen specificity. Per-nucleotide qualities are absent, and no much larger clonotype sits a single base away. The time point label corresponds to: persistent/refractory GD, antithyroid drugs over 5 years with positive TRAb. RNA was extracted from PBMCs in TRIzol for both TCR sequencing and RNA sequencing. Graves' disease was diagnosed according to American Thyroid Association guidelines. Recruitment of patients was carried out at an endocrinology department in Xi'an, China. From each patient, approximately 10 milliliters of peripheral blood was collected into an EDTA anticoagulant tube. Ficoll Paque Plus density gradient separation was used to isolate PBMCs, and no additional T cell sorting was done. An Agilent 2100 Bioanalyzer and agarose gel were used to assess RNA quality, and a NanoDrop 2000 was used to measure RNA concentration.

The CDR3 spans 13 residues, from the cysteine through the phenylalanine. The kept DNA is CDR3 alone, 39 bases in frame from the first base. At the junction V is shortened by 5 bases and J by 7 bases; bases outside the gene matches: 3. This sample is drawn from a study of regulatory T cells in long-lasting Graves disease (dated by TCRdb to the early 2020s). In terms of the full investigation: Persistent Graves' disease meant more than 5 years of antithyroid drug treatment with TSH receptor autoantibodies that stayed positive. Persistent Graves' disease patients were compared with newly diagnosed Graves' disease patients by peripheral blood TCR sequencing and RNA sequencing. The study was conducted in China and was registered as a clinical trial. A total of around 33 samples were covered by TCR sequencing, comprising approximately 13 persistent and some 20 newly diagnosed Graves' disease patients. On average, persistent Graves' disease patients in the clinical cohort had been on antithyroid drugs for around ten years. On the study overall, not on this receptor specifically: Peripheral blood alone was examined, since thyroid tissue, which constituted the primary lesion, could not be accessed. Sequencing and analysis were restricted to the TCR beta chain. Persistent patients shared more public clonotypes among themselves (2,741) than newly diagnosed patients did (approximately 870). Preferential use of TRBV28, TRBJ1-2 and TRBJ2-5 was observed in persistent disease, whereas TRBV20-1 and TRBJ2-1 were favored in newly diagnosed disease. The small sample size was acknowledged by the authors as a limitation that may reduce accuracy. Compared with newly diagnosed patients, patients with persistent Graves' disease had lower TCR Shannon entropy and fewer highly expanded clones, which suggests clonal expansion.

The library was obtained by multiplex PCR. The instrument given in TCRdb is Illumina HiSeq 4000. TCR beta libraries were built with iRepertoire HTBI primers and Arm-PCR amplification of CDR3 regions. Before sequencing, the PCR products went through gel purification. Turning to the authors' computational methods: A total of fewer than 65 TRBV and 14 TRBJ segments were identified across samples and were used for gene usage analysis of CDR3 amino acid clonotypes. COPE and FqMerger were used to merge the filtered high-quality paired reads into contigs. BLAST was used to align contigs to IMGT TRBV, TRBD and TRBJ reference genes, with CDR3 defined following IMGT. Any clonotype with a frequency above 0.1% was classified as a highly expanded clone. Repertoire diversity was measured by Shannon entropy, and V-J evenness by the Gini coefficient. A clonotype found in more than one individual was treated as public. In TCRdb, the public reads were trimmed at Q25 with fastp and aligned with MiXCR, with productive beta chains retained. CDR3 protein sequences are deduplicated, and each keeps its most common genes and DNA. None of the V and J calls come from the authors' own analysis; TCRdb made them. Counted in this sample were more than 300,000 distinct CDR3 sequences; around 20% of them appeared once. The ten top clones hold less than 35% of the sample.

This sequence originates from a female donor with Graves disease. The receptor chain draws on TRBV12-3 or TRBV12-4 and TRBJ1-5; 9 central bases correspond to TRBD1. This specimen was peripheral blood mononuclear cells (PBMCs), taken when the disease was refractory, from a patient treated with antithyroid drugs. The nucleotide sequence reads TGTGCCAGCAGTACACAGGGGGCCCAGCCCCAGCATTTT. It is translated as CASSTQGAQPQHF.